These 7 T cell receptor beta chains originate from one sample sequenced in a study of T cells in Graves' hyperthyroidism and ophthalmopathy. RNA transcripts were the template for amplifying TCR beta CDR3 regions. Initially, a first-round RT-PCR of the TCR CDR3 employed the HTBI primer set. In TCRdb, the multiplex PCR reads were re-called with MiXCR into one record per CDR3 protein. The repertoire includes nearly 600,000 distinct CDR3 sequences, more than 11% of them detected once, and 5.8% sits in the top ten. Sequencing was performed on blood. These receptors came from a woman under 40 with Graves' hyperthyroidism that later progressed to Graves' ophthalmopathy.

J is TRBJ2-2 and V is TRBV2; 12 bases line up with TRBD2. V dropped 5 bases and J dropped 3; count of bases not matched to a gene: 7. The CDR3 loop spans 17 amino acids. Germline CDR1 reads SNHLY; CDR2 reads FYNNEI. For the CDR3, the DNA is TGTGCCAGCAGTAGGACTAGCGGGATGGCGTACACCGGGGAGCTGTTTTTT. This gives the protein CASSRTSGMAYTGELFF. Looking up the rest from reference TRBV2 and TRBJ2-2 gives the full variable domain: EPEVTQTPSHQVTQMGQEVILRCVPISNHLYFYWYRQILGQKVEFLVSFYNNEISEKSEIFDDQFSVERPDGSNFTLKIRSTKLEDSAMYFCASSRTSGMAYTGELFFGEGSRLTVL.

This clonotype appeared many times. This chain links TRBV12-3 or TRBV12-4 with TRBJ2-1, with 8 bases identical to TRBD2. The trim removed 3 bases at V and 7 bases at J, leaving 8 bases unmatched. There are 15 residues in the CDR3. The CDR3 protein is CASSFIAGRGNEQFF. The CDR3 DNA is TGTGCCAGCAGTTTTATAGCGGGGAGGGGGAATGAGCAGTTCTTC.

This clonotype has ten or more counts. The chain joins TRBV7-9 to TRBJ2-7; 7 nucleotides agree with TRBD2. Germline loops: CDR1 SEHNR, CDR2 FQNEAQ (reference sequence). The CDR3 length is 16 residues. V trimming: 5 bases; J trimming: 0 bases; junction bases outside the gene matches: 10. Here the CDR3 DNA reads TGTGCCAGCAGCCCCTTAGCGGGTGTTAGCTCCTACGAGCAGTACTTC. Protein product: CASSPLAGVSSYEQYF.

In its sample, this clonotype was seen many times. The V call is TRBV12-3 or TRBV12-4, the J call TRBJ2-7; 7 positions match TRBD1. J gave up 7 bases and V 5 bases, and 2 bases lay outside the gene matches. This CDR3 region has 11 residues. The DNA for the CDR3 is TGTGCCAGCAGTACAGGGGAGGAGCAGTACTTC. It encodes CASSTGEEQYF.

The rearrangement links TRBV5-1 to TRBJ1-2; TRBD1 is a possible D gene (6 bases). The CDR3 consists of 14 residues. V lost 0 bases, J lost 4 bases, and 10 bases lay in between. Germline V CDR1 and CDR2: SGHRS, YFSETQ. CDR3 in amino acids: CASSLEGTLYGYTF. CDR3 nucleotides: TGCGCCAGCAGCTTGGAGGGGACACTCTATGGCTACACCTTC. The complete variable domain, with remaining parts taken from reference TRBV5-1 and TRBJ1-2, reads KAGVTQTPRYLIKTRGQQVTLSCSPISGHRSVSWYQQTPGQGLQFLFEYFSETQRNKGNFPGRFSGRQFSNSRSEMNVSTLELGDSALYLCASSLEGTLYGYTFGSGTRLTVV.

This clonotype was seen a handful of times. V is TRBV30 and J is TRBJ1-3, with 8 positions matching TRBD1. Losses at the gene ends were 2 bases for V and 6 bases for J; bases not matched to a gene: 0. The CDR3 loop spans 12 amino acids. Germline CDR1 reads GTSNPN; CDR2 reads SVGIG (reference sequence). The CDR3 sequence: CAWSQGANTIYF. Here the CDR3 DNA reads TGTGCCTGGAGTCAGGGGGCAAACACCATATATTTT.

J is TRBJ2-3 and V is TRBV19; D is unclear. This CDR3 comprises 14 residues. The germline CDR1 and CDR2 sequences are LNHDA and SQIVND (reference sequence). Trimming removed 2 bases at V and 4 bases at J, with 10 bases between. DNA of the CDR3: TGTGCCAGTAGTATATATGCCGCGCCAGATACGCAGTATTTT. It codes for CASSIYAAPDTQYF.